The source of this T cell receptor beta chain is a study of CD8+ T cells in alopecia areata. cDNA prepared by RNA extraction and subsequent reverse transcription served as the template for sequencing. TCRdb's copy holds only in-frame clones and misses some; the assay was immunoSEQ multiplex PCR. The repertoire consists of 110,000 to 150,000 clones, with less than 65% occurring once and the leading ten covering 35% to 45%. CDR1 is SGHAT and CDR2 is FQNNGV in the germline V gene. The CDR3 runs to 14 residues. J lost 6 bases, V lost 4 bases, and 9 bases had no gene match. Using a FACSAria, the CD4+ and CD8+ T cells were sorted from the PBMCs.

The source is a human donor in good health. Sequenced material: CD8+ T cells sorted from blood. This chain links TRBV11-2 with TRBJ2-7; 7 bases align to TRBD1. The DNA of the CDR3 is TGTGCCAGCAGCTCGGGACAGCCGGGGCTCGAGCAGTACTTC. It codes for CASSSGQPGLEQYF. Full variable domain (remainder filled in from reference TRBV11-2 and TRBJ2-7): EAGVAQSPRYKIIEKRQSVAFWCNPISGHATLYWYQQILGQGPKLLIQFQNNGVVDDSQLPKDRFSAERLKGVDSTLKIQPAKLEDSAVYLCASSSGQPGLEQYFGPGTRLTVT.